These T cell receptor beta chains were read from a single sample in a study of identical twins. Using its own MiXCR run on the 5' RACE reads, TCRdb lists one record per CDR3 protein. The sample yields just over 500,000 distinct CDR3 sequences, under 25% seen once. This sample also appeared in a second study, on T cells expressing NK-cell markers.

Sequencing input: CD4+ T cells sorted from blood. The receptors here all came from a woman between 18 and 29 years old in good health. The CDR3 runs from the conserved cysteine through the conserved F or W. Each record gives: D gene, V gene, J gene, clone size, CDR3 DNA, CDR3 protein. D genes are given only for firm matches. A row's size may be missing; if present it is once, few, many or a size class.

D: .; V: TRBV12-3/TRBV12-4; J: TRBJ2-7; size: .; DNA: TGTGCCAGCAATCGGGACGGAACCTACGAGCAGTACTTC; CDR3: CASNRDGTYEQYF
D: .; V: TRBV5-1; J: TRBJ2-5; size: few; DNA: TGCGCCAGCACCGGCCTTGCGGAGACCCAGTACTTC; CDR3: CASTGLAETQYF
D: .; V: TRBV3-1; J: TRBJ2-1; size: few; DNA: TGTGCCAGCAGCCTTCGTTCCCCCAGCTCCTACAATGAGCAGTTCTTC; CDR3: CASSLRSPSSYNEQFF
D: TRBD1; V: TRBV6-2/TRBV6-3; J: TRBJ2-5; size: few; DNA: TGTGCCAGCAGTTACCCATCGGGACAGGGAACCAGGAAGACCCAGTACTTC; CDR3: CASSYPSGQGTRKTQYF
D: .; V: TRBV20-1; J: TRBJ2-5; size: .; DNA: TGCAGTGCTAGTCTTCGTGGGGAGCAAGAGACCCAGTACTTC; CDR3: CSASLRGEQETQYF
D: .; V: TRBV12-3/TRBV12-4; J: TRBJ1-2; size: many; DNA: TGTGCCAGCAGTACGACAGGAGGGGCTAACTATGGCTACACCTTC; CDR3: CASSTTGGANYGYTF
D: .; V: TRBV21-1; J: TRBJ1-1; size: .; DNA: TGTGCCAGCAGCAAACGCCGGCCTTTCTTT; CDR3: CASSKRRPFF
D: TRBD2; V: TRBV7-8; J: TRBJ2-5; size: .; DNA: TGTGCCAGCAGCTTACGGCTAGCGGGACGGGAAGAGACCCAGTACTTC; CDR3: CASSLRLAGREETQYF
D: TRBD1; V: TRBV11-2; J: TRBJ2-4; size: .; DNA: TGTGCCAGCAGCTTGTGGGGACAGGGAGTAGCCAAAAACATTCAGTACTTC; CDR3: CASSLWGQGVAKNIQYF
D: TRBD1; V: TRBV29-1; J: TRBJ2-3; size: .; DNA: TGCAGCGTGTTTAATACAGGGGGCGCTGGGCGCACAGATACGCAGTATTTT; CDR3: CSVFNTGGAGRTDTQYF
D: TRBD1; V: TRBV10-3; J: TRBJ2-3; size: .; DNA: TGTGCCATCAGGAATAGGGGGCAAGGCACAGATACGCAGTATTTT; CDR3: CAIRNRGQGTDTQYF
D: TRBD2; V: TRBV4-2; J: TRBJ2-2; size: .; DNA: TGTGCCAGCAGCCAAAGGCTAGCGGGAGGACACATCTTCACCGGGGAGCTGTTTTTT; CDR3: CASSQRLAGGHIFTGELFF
D: .; V: TRBV28; J: TRBJ2-3; size: many; DNA: TGTGCCGGCAGGCGGGGCGGCACAGATACGCAGTATTTT; CDR3: CAGRRGGTDTQYF
D: .; V: TRBV7-9; J: TRBJ2-1; size: once; DNA: TGTGCCAGCAGTTCCCGGATGATGGGCTCCTACAATGAGCAGTTCTTC; CDR3: CASSSRMMGSYNEQFF
D: TRBD2; V: TRBV27; J: TRBJ2-3; size: .; DNA: TGTGCCAGCAGTCCTACCGGACTAGTGAGCACAGATACGCAGTATTTT; CDR3: CASSPTGLVSTDTQYF
D: .; V: TRBV19; J: TRBJ2-7; size: .; DNA: TGTGCCAGTAGGCAATCGGGGACGGCGCGGGAGCAGTACTTC; CDR3: CASRQSGTAREQYF
D: .; V: TRBV20-1; J: TRBJ2-2; size: .; DNA: TGCAGTGCTAGAATCTTATTAGGACGCAAGGTCGGGGAGCTGTTTTTT; CDR3: CSARILLGRKVGELFF
D: .; V: TRBV11-2; J: TRBJ2-7; size: once; DNA: TGTGCCAGCAGCTTAGCCCCGGACTACTACGAGCAGTACTTC; CDR3: CASSLAPDYYEQYF
D: .; V: TRBV20-1; J: TRBJ1-1; size: .; DNA: TGCACCTCCCACCGAAAAGGGACTGAAGCTTTCTTT; CDR3: CTSHRKGTEAFF
D: .; V: TRBV6-6; J: TRBJ1-2; size: few; DNA: TGTGCCCAGTCGGGCAGTACTAACTATGGCTACACCTTC; CDR3: CAQSGSTNYGYTF
D: .; V: TRBV11-3; J: TRBJ2-5; size: few; DNA: TGTGCCAGCAGCTTAGGGGCCACAGGGCCCGGGGAGACCCAGTACTTC; CDR3: CASSLGATGPGETQYF
D: TRBD2; V: TRBV6-2/TRBV6-3; J: TRBJ2-4; size: few; DNA: TGTGCCAGCAGTTATCGACTAGCGGGAGGTTCCAGGATTGCCAAAAACATTCAGTACTTC; CDR3: CASSYRLAGGSRIAKNIQYF
D: .; V: TRBV20-1; J: TRBJ1-1; size: few; DNA: TGCAGTGTCTCCGGGTTCTCGAACACTGAAGCTTTCTTT; CDR3: CSVSGFSNTEAFF
D: .; V: TRBV12-3/TRBV12-4; J: TRBJ2-1; size: many; DNA: TGTGCCAGCGGGTCTCTAGCTGAGCAGTTCTTC; CDR3: CASGSLAEQFF
D: .; V: TRBV5-1; J: TRBJ2-7; size: few; DNA: TGCGCCAGCAGACAGGGCCCCGATTCCTACGAGCAGTACTTC; CDR3: CASRQGPDSYEQYF
D: .; V: TRBV7-2; J: TRBJ2-2; size: few; DNA: TGTGCCAGCAGATTTGACTCCCGGAACACCGGGGAGCTGTTTTTT; CDR3: CASRFDSRNTGELFF
D: TRBD2; V: TRBV5-1; J: TRBJ2-3; size: .; DNA: TGCGCCAGCAGCCGGGGACTAGCGGGAGCCTTCGGAGATACGCAGTATTTT; CDR3: CASSRGLAGAFGDTQYF
D: .; V: TRBV7-9; J: TRBJ1-1; size: once; DNA: TGTGCCAGCAGCTTATTGGGTAAGATGGGTGAAGCTTTCTTT; CDR3: CASSLLGKMGEAFF
D: .; V: TRBV5-5; J: TRBJ2-7; size: .; DNA: TGTGCCAGCAGCCTGGCCGGGGGTGTTCACTACGAGCAGTACTTC; CDR3: CASSLAGGVHYEQYF
D: TRBD1; V: TRBV20-1; J: TRBJ2-7; size: .; DNA: TGCAGTGCCCAGACAGGGTCCTACGAGCAGTACTTC; CDR3: CSAQTGSYEQYF
D: .; V: TRBV12-3/TRBV12-4; J: TRBJ2-2; size: .; DNA: TGTGCCAGCAGTTGGAGCGAAAGGACCGGGGAGCTGTTTTTT; CDR3: CASSWSERTGELFF
D: .; V: TRBV7-2; J: TRBJ2-2; size: many; DNA: TGTGCCAGCAGCTTAGCACCAGCAGAAACTAACACCGGGGAGCTGTTTTTT; CDR3: CASSLAPAETNTGELFF
D: TRBD1; V: TRBV10-3; J: TRBJ2-3; size: .; DNA: TGTGCCATCAGTTTTCCGGGACAGAGCACAGATACGCAGTATTTT; CDR3: CAISFPGQSTDTQYF
D: .; V: TRBV7-2; J: TRBJ1-2; size: .; DNA: TGTGCCAGCAGTCTGGATCCGAAGGGAACCTATGGCTACACCTTC; CDR3: CASSLDPKGTYGYTF
D: .; V: TRBV7-8; J: TRBJ2-3; size: few; DNA: TGTGCCAGCAGCTTAGGGGTGCCGTACACAGATACGCAGTATTTT; CDR3: CASSLGVPYTDTQYF
D: .; V: TRBV12-3/TRBV12-4; J: TRBJ1-2; size: many; DNA: TGTGCCAGCAGTGGATACAGGGCAACCAACTATGGCTACACCTTC; CDR3: CASSGYRATNYGYTF
D: TRBD1; V: TRBV12-3/TRBV12-4; J: TRBJ1-5; size: many; DNA: TGTGCCAGCAGCCCGGGACAGGAGGGGGTTCAGCCCCAGCATTTT; CDR3: CASSPGQEGVQPQHF
D: TRBD2; V: TRBV20-1; J: TRBJ2-1; size: .; DNA: TGCAGTGGTTACGGGAGAGGACTAGGGTACAATGAGCAGTTCTTC; CDR3: CSGYGRGLGYNEQFF
D: .; V: TRBV4-3; J: TRBJ2-7; size: .; DNA: TGCGCCAGCAGCCTCGGTGTAGGCCGGACCTACGAGCAGTACTTC; CDR3: CASSLGVGRTYEQYF
D: .; V: TRBV7-2; J: TRBJ2-6; size: .; DNA: TGTGCCAGCAGCCCTTGGGCAGCCTCTGGGGCCAACGTCCTGACTTTC; CDR3: CASSPWAASGANVLTF
D: .; V: TRBV12-3/TRBV12-4; J: TRBJ2-2; size: .; DNA: TGTGCCAGCAGTTTTGTGCCAGGGTCGGGCACCGGGGAGCTGTTTTTT; CDR3: CASSFVPGSGTGELFF
D: TRBD1; V: TRBV20-1; J: TRBJ2-1; size: .; DNA: TGCAGTGCTGAGGGATCCGGGACAGCGTACAATGAGCAGTTCTTC; CDR3: CSAEGSGTAYNEQFF
D: TRBD2; V: TRBV12-3/TRBV12-4; J: TRBJ2-1; size: .; DNA: TGTGCCAGCACCACCGGGACTAGCGGGGGCAATGAGCAGTTCTTC; CDR3: CASTTGTSGGNEQFF
D: TRBD1; V: TRBV12-3/TRBV12-4; J: TRBJ2-3; size: few; DNA: TGTGCCAGCAACCCGGACAGGGTCAGGGGCACAGATACGCAGTATTTT; CDR3: CASNPDRVRGTDTQYF
D: .; V: TRBV5-6; J: TRBJ1-2; size: .; DNA: TGTGCCAGCAGCTGGACTCAAAAAGGAGGCTACACCTTC; CDR3: CASSWTQKGGYTF
D: TRBD2; V: TRBV3-1; J: TRBJ2-1; size: few; DNA: TGTGCCAGCAGCCAATCCGGCGGGAGGGCCGGTGAGCAGTTCTTC; CDR3: CASSQSGGRAGEQFF
D: TRBD2; V: TRBV7-9; J: TRBJ2-7; size: .; DNA: TGTGCCAGCAGCCCAGGGAAGGGACTAGCGGGCTACGAGCAGTACTTC; CDR3: CASSPGKGLAGYEQYF
D: TRBD2; V: TRBV9; J: TRBJ2-1; size: few; DNA: TGTGCCAGCAGCGTAAGAAGCGGGACTGACAATGAGCAGTTCTTC; CDR3: CASSVRSGTDNEQFF
D: TRBD2; V: TRBV20-1; J: TRBJ2-7; size: .; DNA: TGCAGTGCCAGGGTAGCGGGAAACTCCTACGAGCAGTACTTC; CDR3: CSARVAGNSYEQYF
D: .; V: TRBV2; J: TRBJ1-1; size: few; DNA: TGTGCCAGCAACTATGACACTGAAGCTTTCTTT; CDR3: CASNYDTEAFF
D: .; V: TRBV20-1; J: TRBJ2-1; size: .; DNA: TGCAGTGCTAGAGTAAGTGGGACTCCGTTCAATGAGCAGTTCTTC; CDR3: CSARVSGTPFNEQFF
D: .; V: TRBV10-3; J: TRBJ1-2; size: many; DNA: TGTGCCATCAGGAAAGGGAACTATGGCTACACCTTC; CDR3: CAIRKGNYGYTF
D: TRBD1; V: TRBV18; J: TRBJ1-1; size: .; DNA: TGTGCCAGCTCACCACCAGTCGACAGGGGGAGAAACACTGAAGCTTTCTTT; CDR3: CASSPPVDRGRNTEAFF
D: TRBD1; V: TRBV5-5; J: TRBJ2-5; size: .; DNA: TGTGCCAGCAGCTCTGGCCCCGGGACAGGGCAAGAGACCCAGTACTTC; CDR3: CASSSGPGTGQETQYF
D: .; V: TRBV7-2; J: TRBJ1-1; size: .; DNA: TGTGCCAGCAGCTTGATGGGAGAAACTGAAGCTTTCTTT; CDR3: CASSLMGETEAFF